The clone carrying this T cell receptor beta chain was recorded only once. Antigen unknown. These data originate in a study of shared clonotypes between healthy human individuals. Study details: Each donor's CD4 naive and CD4 memory cells filled three plates apiece, CD8 naive two, and CD8 memory one.

Study outcomes and limitations: Non-shared clonotypes had lower generation probabilities than clonotypes shared by all four sorted-subset donors.

Splitting the CD4+ cells yielded a CD45RA+ naive subset and a CD45RA-negative memory subset. In the source study's methods: From ImmunoSEQ came sequences covering only the junction and carrying no quality scores, so filtering differed. Profiled with immunoSEQ multiplex PCR; TCRdb holds only in-frame clones, not every one. Clone size and the V and J calls come from that table; the DNA yielded D and trimming. The sample records millions of clones, roughly 95% being singletons. The CDR3 length is 15 residues. V lost 6 bases and J lost 4, with 16 bases in between. Germline CDR1 reads MNHNY; CDR2 reads SVGAGI (reference sequence).

The chain has TRBV6-6 and TRBJ1-3, with no clear D. This receptor was taken from a man between 18 and 29 years old in good health. Sequencing input: naive CD4+ T cells sorted from blood. Documented subset: CD45RA+ positively selected. The CDR3 DNA reads TGTGCCAGCAGGGCGAACCCAACTCCCGGAAACACCATATATTTT. Translated: CASRANPTPGNTIYF.